This TCR beta chain was sequenced for a study of low-dose radiotherapy and immunotherapy resistance in tumors (dated by TCRdb to 2022 to 2024). Regarding the study in general: Cohort 1 received 0.5 Gy per fraction every 2 weeks, with a prescribed total PTV dose of 6.5 Gy. Randomization of trial participants into treatment groups was not performed. Cyclophosphamide 200 mg/m2 was given intravenously every two weeks, one day before each radiation and immunotherapy administration. Patients were given nivolumab as a 240 mg flat dose every two weeks and ipilimumab at 1 mg/kg every six weeks, with both drugs delivered intravenously. Eight patients were included in the translational analysis, namely three from the first dose cohort plus the first five from the second dose cohort. For Cohort 2, the dose was 1 Gy per fraction given every two weeks, adding up to 13 Gy in total across 26 weeks. Starting on cycle 1 day 1, patients took 300 mg of aspirin by mouth once a day for four cycles.

The time point label corresponds to: before trial treatment. The donors took part in RACIN, a single-arm, phase I, dose-escalation trial that combined nivolumab, ipilimumab, aspirin, low-dose cyclophosphamide and low-dose radiotherapy. Eligible patients had advanced, TIL-negative solid tumors. The CDR3 runs 11 residues from the cysteine to the phenylalanine. Here the CDR3 DNA is all that survives: 33 bases in frame from base 1. Relative to germline, V is 8 bases shorter and J is 7 bases shorter, with 8 bases between their ends. From the germline V gene, CDR1 is MGHRA and CDR2 is YSYEKL. Sequencing used an Illumina HiSeq 2500. First-strand cDNA was synthesized using Superscript III and a set of TRAV- and TRBV-specific primers, so that both TCRalpha and TCRbeta chains were covered. TCRs were amplified with Phusion for about 20 PCR cycles using a constant-region primer together with the adapter attached to the V primers. The MessageAmp II aRNA Amplification Kit was used to amplify the isolated mRNA, with in vitro transcription run for under 20 hours at 37 degrees C. mRNA for TCR sequencing was isolated with the Dynabeads mRNA DIRECT Purification Kit. Indexed Illumina adapters were added in a second approximately 26-cycle Phusion PCR, and the resulting products were purified with AMPure XP beads. The source study handled its data this way. Using custom Perl scripts, TCR sequences encoding the same protein were pooled, out-of-frame sequences were removed, and the abundance of each clonotype was computed. Any TCR sequence supported by only a single read was excluded from analysis. The metrics used to describe the repertoires included Shannon entropy, Gini index, clonality, richness, and the frequency of TCRs shared between repertoires. Using fastp at Q25 and MiXCR, TCRdb reprocessed the public reads and kept productive beta chains. For every CDR3 protein sequence, its rows merge into one entry that carries the most common genes and DNA. V and J calls and clone size were set by TCRdb, not the authors. The sample data list approximately 84,000 distinct CDR3 sequences, and 15% to 20% of these were observed just once. The top ten clones comprise roughly 3% of the sample.

This clonotype was counted many times. Its antigen target is currently unknown. No much larger clone is present one base from it, and per-base qualities are unavailable. Sample: PBMCs, taken before treatment. Recombination linked TRBV4-1 to TRBJ2-2, with the D gene too uncertain to name. The source is a male donor with prostate cancer. The CDR3 protein is CASSADGELFF. The DNA reads as follows: TGCGCCAGCTCTGCGGACGGGGAGCTGTTTTTT.